Below are 30 T cell receptor beta chains sequenced from a single sample in a study of CD8+CD57+ T cells in acquired aplastic anemia. Template material for TCR beta VDJ and CDR3 profiling consisted of genomic DNA. TCRdb analysed the reads with MiXCR anew, one entry per CDR3 protein. The sample shows about 120,000 distinct CDR3 sequences, 45% to 60% of them seen only once. The sequenced patients had an expansion of CD8+CD57+ cells seen by flow cytometry. Sequenced: sorted CD4+, CD8+, or CD8+CD57+ T cells (not recorded which) from PBMCs. The receptor source for this set is a human donor with aplastic anemia.

This chain joins TRBV6-4 and TRBJ2-1, with 9 bases matching TRBD2. J was trimmed by 6 bases and V by 2 bases; bases with no gene match: 2. This CDR3 is built from 14 residues. Germline loops: CDR1 MRHNA, CDR2 SNTAGT. In nucleotides, the CDR3 is TGTGCCAGCAGTGACAAAGCGGGGGGCAATGAGCAGTTCTTC. Translating it yields CASSDKAGGNEQFF.

Concerning this clonotype: This sequence may be a read error, since a much larger clone differs from it by one base. The genes are TRBV13 and TRBJ1-5, with D tentatively TRBD1 (6 bases). Germline V CDR1 and CDR2: PRHDT, FYEKMQ (reference sequence). This CDR3 is built from 12 residues. The CDR3 is CAGSEGVQPQHF. The CDR3 DNA sequence: TGTGCCGGCAGCGAGGGGGTCCAGCCCCAGCATTTT.

The V gene is TRBV5-1, the J gene TRBJ1-4; TRBD1 is a possible D gene (5 bases). V was shortened by 3 bases and J by 0 bases, with 12 bases between the two germline ends. The CDR3 contains 16 residues. The V gene's germline CDR1 is SGHRS and CDR2 YFSETQ. CDR3 amino acids: CASSWVRGTTNEKLFF. The CDR3 region has the DNA TGCGCCAGCAGCTGGGTCCGGGGGACAACTAATGAAAAACTGTTTTTT. The full variable domain, its missing parts supplied by reference TRBV5-1 and TRBJ1-4, is KAGVTQTPRYLIKTRGQQVTLSCSPISGHRSVSWYQQTPGQGLQFLFEYFSETQRNKGNFPGRFSGRQFSNSRSEMNVSTLELGDSALYLCASSWVRGTTNEKLFFGSGTQLSVL.

V is TRBV19 and J is TRBJ1-5, with a possible D match to TRBD1 (5 bases). CDR3 length: 15 residues. Per the germline V gene, CDR1 is LNHDA and CDR2 is SQIVND (reference sequence). Trimming removed 6 bases at V and 2 bases at J, with 14 bases between. CDR3 amino acids: CASSTQQGGNQPQHF. In DNA, the CDR3 is TGTGCCAGTAGCACCCAGCAGGGCGGCAATCAGCCCCAGCATTTT.

The rearrangement links TRBV7-6 to TRBJ2-7, with D perhaps TRBD1 (5 bases). Looked up from germline, CDR1 is SGHVS and CDR2 is FNYEAQ. The ends were cut back, 2 bases at V and 7 bases at J, with 18 bases in the middle. The CDR3 consists of 15 residues. CDR3 coding DNA: TGTGCCAGCAGCTTAAAGCTCGAAGGGGTTCGGGAGCAGTACTTC. Its protein product is CASSLKLEGVREQYF.

This clonotype was seen many times. The chain employs TRBV20-1 and TRBJ2-2; the D is unclear. This CDR3 contains 16 residues. V gave up 6 bases and J gave up 0 bases, with 17 bases separating them. Per the germline V gene, CDR1 is DFQATT and CDR2 is SNEGSKA (reference sequence). The CDR3 is CSARNRVIANTGELFF. The CDR3 DNA is TGCAGTGCCAGAAACCGGGTCATAGCGAACACCGGGGAGCTGTTTTTT.

The rearrangement joins TRBV5-1 to TRBJ1-3; no reliable D call. CDR3 length equals 12 residues. Germline V gives CDR1 SGHRS, CDR2 YFSETQ. V lost 4 bases and J lost 3, with 5 bases in between. The DNA for the CDR3 is TGCGCCAGCAGCCCCCGTGGAAACACCATATATTTT. Translation gives CASSPRGNTIYF.

V gene TRBV5-1 combines with J gene TRBJ2-1; weak D call: TRBD1 (6 bases). The CDR3 loop spans 15 amino acids. The germline V gene has CDR1 SGHRS and CDR2 YFSETQ. V was cut by 4 bases and J by 8 bases, with 19 bases left in between. The CDR3 is CASSVDGAAGDEQFF. The DNA for the CDR3 is TGCGCCAGCAGCGTGGACGGGGCCGCAGGGGATGAGCAGTTCTTC. The whole variable domain, remainder taken from reference TRBV5-1 and TRBJ2-1, is KAGVTQTPRYLIKTRGQQVTLSCSPISGHRSVSWYQQTPGQGLQFLFEYFSETQRNKGNFPGRFSGRQFSNSRSEMNVSTLELGDSALYLCASSVDGAAGDEQFFGPGTRLTVL.

This clonotype was recorded at least ten times. The V and J genes are TRBV11-1 and TRBJ2-3; D might be TRBD2 (6 bases). This CDR3 has 17 residues. V was cut by 5 bases and J by 3 bases, with 21 bases left in between. CDR1 is SGHAT and CDR2 is FQDESV in the germline V gene (reference sequence). This CDR3 is CASSPLRGRNWTDTQYF. The CDR3 bases are TGTGCCAGCAGCCCCCTGCGGGGTAGAAACTGGACAGATACGCAGTATTTT.

This chain connects TRBV14 to TRBJ1-2; D uncertain. CDR1 SGHDN and CDR2 FVKESK come from the germline V gene. Trimming cost V 3 bases and J 2 bases, with 13 bases left between them. This CDR3 comprises 15 residues. The CDR3 sequence: CASSHSPTDNYGYTF. CDR3 sequence (DNA): TGTGCCAGCAGCCACAGCCCGACGGACAACTATGGCTACACCTTC.

This chain links TRBV10-3 with TRBJ2-5; 7 bases line up with TRBD1. Per the germline V gene, CDR1 is ENHRY and CDR2 is SYGVKD. Trimming took 10 bases from V and 4 from J; bases not matched to a gene: 12. CDR3 length: 14 amino acids. The CDR3 region has the DNA TGTGCCAGCAGCCCAAAAGGGGGCGCAGAGACCCAGTACTTC. This gives the protein CASSPKGGAETQYF.

V gene TRBV7-8 combines with J gene TRBJ2-7; TRBD2 matches at 9 bases. V gave up 5 bases and J gave up 4 bases; unmatched junction bases: 9. CDR3 length equals 15 residues. Germline V CDR1 and CDR2: SGHVS, FQNEAQ. The CDR3 loop reads CASSPLSGRTYEQYF. For the CDR3, the DNA is TGTGCCAGCAGCCCACTTAGCGGGAGAACGTACGAGCAGTACTTC.

As concerns this clonotype: This may be a read error: a much more frequent sequence differs by one nucleotide. The chain employs TRBV6-1 and TRBJ1-1, with 7 bases aligning to TRBD1. Germline V lookup: CDR1 MNHNS, CDR2 SASEGT. CDR3 length equals 11 residues. V gave up 4 bases and J gave up 11 bases; unmatched junction bases: 4. The CDR3 coding sequence is TGTGCCAGCAGTGGGGGACAGTCGGCTTTCTTT. The encoded protein is CASSGGQSAFF.

The table lists this clonotype with many counts. The DNA for the CDR3 is TGCGCCAGCAGCCAACTCGGGGACACTGAAGCTTTCTTT. Translation: CASSQLGDTEAFF. The chain couples TRBV4-1 to TRBJ1-1; unclear D gene. The germline CDR1 and CDR2 sequences are MGHRA and YSYEKL. The CDR3 contains 13 residues. Trimming pared 2 bases from V and 3 bases from J, leaving 7 bases between.

This chain joins TRBV20-1 and TRBJ1-3; D possibly corresponds to TRBD1 (6 bases). V lost 1 base and J lost 3, with 10 bases in between. CDR3 length: 14 residues. CDR1 and CDR2 from the germline V gene are DFQATT and SNEGSKA (reference sequence). This CDR3 reads CSARGGASGNTIYF. The CDR3 bases are TGCAGTGCTAGAGGGGGGGCTAGTGGAAACACCATATATTTT.

In its sample, this clonotype was seen a few times. The J gene is TRBJ1-2, the V gene TRBV7-3; D might be TRBD1 (5 bases). The CDR3 loop spans 14 amino acids. V was cut by 0 bases and J by 3 bases, with 8 bases left in between. CDR1 SGHTA and CDR2 FQGTGA come from the germline V gene. CDR3 bases: TGTGCCAGCAGCTTAACAGGGGTAGACTATGGCTACACCTTC. Translation: CASSLTGVDYGYTF.

This chain links TRBV20-1 with TRBJ1-6; a weak D match, TRBD1 (5 bases). V was trimmed by 3 bases and J by 10 bases, leaving 13 bases between them. The CDR3 consists of 13 residues. Germline values: CDR1 DFQATT, CDR2 SNEGSKA (reference sequence). CDR3 DNA: TGCAGTGCTAGTATCCAGGGCAAGTCACCCCTCCACTTT. It translates to CSASIQGKSPLHF.

Comments on this clonotype: This sequence may be a read error, since a much larger clone differs from it by one base. The gene calls are TRBV4-3 and TRBJ2-7, with 10 bases that match TRBD2. Germline CDR1 reads LGHNA; CDR2 reads YSLEER. The CDR3 sequence is 16 residues long. As DNA, the CDR3 is TGCGCCAGCATCCAAGATTACCCTAGCGGGGGATACGAGCAGTACTTC. Translating gives CASIQDYPSGGYEQYF.

The J gene is TRBJ2-7, the V gene TRBV29-1; 10 bases map to TRBD1. The CDR3 has 14 residues. Germline V CDR1 and CDR2: SQVTM, ANQGSEA. Trimming cost V 5 bases and J 4 bases; bases outside gene matches: 8. In nucleotides, the CDR3 is TGCAGCGTTACCCGGGGGACAGGGGTTTACGAGCAGTACTTC. Translation: CSVTRGTGVYEQYF.

This chain links TRBV24-1 with TRBJ2-1, with no clear D. The CDR3 has 11 amino acids. Germline CDR1 KGHDR, CDR2 SFDVKD. The germline V and J ends were trimmed by 5 bases and 6 bases, with 4 bases remaining between them. CDR3 sequence reads: CATSGRNEQFF. In nucleotides, the CDR3 is TGTGCCACCAGTGGTCGCAATGAGCAGTTCTTC.

The chain links TRBV24-1 to TRBJ2-7, with D possibly TRBD1 on 5 matching bases. V was shortened by 2 bases and J by 1 base, with 5 bases between the two germline ends. The CDR3 is 13 amino acids. CDR1 and CDR2 (germline): KGHDR, SFDVKD. The CDR3 loop reads CATSDYRSYEQYF. The CDR3, as DNA: TGTGCCACCAGTGATTACAGGTCCTACGAGCAGTACTTC.

The chain combines TRBV7-8 with TRBJ1-4; D remains ambiguous. The length of the CDR3 is 17 residues. CDR1 and CDR2 from the germline V gene are SGHVS and FQNEAQ. The V end lost 1 base, the J end lost 0 bases, and 12 bases lay between the germline ends. CDR3: CASSLGGYGTTNEKLFF. DNA for the CDR3: TGTGCCAGCAGCTTAGGTGGATACGGTACAACTAATGAAAAACTGTTTTTT.

The chain combines TRBV2 with TRBJ2-7, with TRBD1 identical over 9 bases. Trimming took 10 bases from V and 6 from J; bases not matched to a gene: 10. CDR3 length: 13 amino acids. Germline V gives CDR1 SNHLY, CDR2 FYNNEI. As DNA, the CDR3 is TGTGCCAACCATGGGACAGGGTCCCGCGAGCAGTACTTC. As protein: CANHGTGSREQYF.

This clonotype was counted only a few times. The chain couples TRBV25-1 to TRBJ2-6; tentatively, D is TRBD1 (6 bases). The ends were cut back, 8 bases at V and 2 bases at J, with 16 bases in the middle. This CDR3 comprises 16 residues. Germline assignment: CDR1 MGHDK and CDR2 SYGVNS. The CDR3 DNA is TGTGCCAGCCTAGTAGCCCAGGGGCCTGGGGCCAACGTCCTGACTTTC. Translating gives CASLVAQGPGANVLTF.

This clonotype was found a few times. The chain is built from TRBV29-1 and TRBJ1-2; D unclear. V was cut by 4 bases and J by 5 bases, with 5 bases left in between. Germline V gene data show CDR1 as SQVTM and CDR2 as ANQGSEA. The CDR3 loop spans 10 amino acids. For the CDR3, the DNA is TGCAGCGTTGGGAGATATGGCTACACCTTC. This gives the protein CSVGRYGYTF.

This clonotype turned up a few times. The CDR3 region is CASRPPGTGFSYEQYF. The CDR3 DNA follows: TGTGCCAGCAGGCCGCCCGGGACAGGGTTCTCCTACGAGCAGTACTTC. The gene calls are TRBV27 and TRBJ2-7; TRBD1 agrees at 9 bases. J gave up 0 bases and V 6 bases, and 9 bases lay outside the gene matches. The CDR3 spans 16 residues. Per germline, CDR1 MNHEY and CDR2 SMNVEV (reference sequence).

The J gene is TRBJ2-3, the V gene TRBV29-1, with D possibly being TRBD1 or TRBD2 (5 bases each). Germline V lookup: CDR1 SQVTM, CDR2 ANQGSEA. Trimming removed 6 bases from V and 4 bases from J, with 8 bases in between. The CDR3 spans 11 residues. The chain's CDR3 is CSVGTADTQYF. The CDR3 DNA is TGCAGCGTCGGGACGGCAGATACGCAGTATTTT.

The V call is TRBV4-2, the J call TRBJ2-5; D possibly uses TRBD1 or TRBD2 (5 bases each). V was cut by 2 bases and J by 1 base, with 11 bases left in between. This CDR3 comprises 15 residues. From germline, CDR1 is LGHNA and CDR2 YNFKEQ. CDR3 loop: CASSQSRGVQETQYF. The CDR3 DNA reads as TGTGCCAGCAGCCAATCGAGGGGTGTCCAAGAGACCCAGTACTTC.

This clonotype was recorded many times. The J gene is TRBJ1-1, the V gene TRBV19, with D unresolved. The CDR3 runs to 13 residues. Trimming pared 5 bases from V and 1 base from J, leaving 8 bases between. CDR1 is LNHDA and CDR2 is SQIVND in the germline V gene (reference sequence). This CDR3 is CASSPRQNTEAFF. The CDR3 nucleotides are TGTGCCAGTAGTCCGCGACAGAACACTGAAGCTTTCTTT.

The rearrangement joins TRBV9 to TRBJ1-6; unclear D gene. This CDR3 has 11 amino acids. The germline gives CDR1 SGDLS, CDR2 YYNGEE. Deletions cut 4 bases from V and 9 bases from J, with 5 bases between. The DNA of the CDR3 is TGTGCCAGCAGCACCCCTTCACCCCTCCACTTT. It specifies CASSTPSPLHF. The whole variable domain, filled in from reference TRBV9 and TRBJ1-6, reads DSGVTQTPKHLITATGQRVTLRCSPRSGDLSVYWYQQSLDQGLQFLIQYYNGEERAKGNILERFSAQQFPDLHSELNLSSLELGDSALYFCASSTPSPLHFGNGTRLTVT.